This is a list of T cell receptor beta chains from one sample in a study of T-cell memory formation after mild COVID-19. TCRdb recomputed calls from the 5' RACE reads with MiXCR, one row per CDR3 protein. The table records around 530,000 distinct CDR3 sequences, 20% to 25% of them present only once. Sequenced material: PBMCs or a T cell subset sorted from them (not recorded which). The source of these receptors is an adult woman who had mild COVID-19 (a few samples of this study predate the infection). Cell type and time point are not known. Both conserved end residues are part of each CDR3. The D gene is left open where the match is weak. Size is stated for part of the rows, as once, few or many counts, or as a class when the clone is expanded.

clone size,D gene,J gene,V gene,CDR3 protein,CDR3 DNA
-,-,TRBJ2-7,TRBV7-9,CASSYGVSGEQYF,TGTGCCAGCAGCTACGGGGTCTCGGGCGAGCAGTACTTC
-,-,TRBJ2-4,TRBV3-1,CASSQVYSLAAKNIQYF,TGTGCCAGCAGCCAAGTCTACAGCCTGGCGGCCAAAAACATTCAGTACTTC
few,TRBD2,TRBJ2-2,TRBV20-1,CSARDPSGSRSGELFF,TGCAGTGCTAGAGATCCTAGCGGGAGTCGGAGCGGGGAGCTGTTTTTT
-,TRBD1,TRBJ1-5,TRBV7-9,CASSLGDRVGQPQHF,TGTGCCAGCAGCTTAGGGGACAGGGTTGGCCAGCCCCAGCATTTT
-,-,TRBJ1-1,TRBV5-1,CASSLEGRGRQAFF,TGCGCCAGCAGCTTGGAAGGTAGGGGCAGGCAAGCTTTCTTT
-,-,TRBJ2-3,TRBV7-6,CASSLAGKVDTQYF,TGTGCCAGCAGCTTAGCGGGGAAGGTAGATACGCAGTATTTT
-,-,TRBJ1-2,TRBV7-3,CASSSSRDSSYTF,TGTGCCAGCAGCTCCAGCAGGGATAGTAGCTACACCTTC
few,-,TRBJ1-2,TRBV7-9,CASSPPTGESGGYTF,TGTGCCAGCAGCCCTCCTACCGGGGAGTCTGGAGGCTACACCTTC
few,-,TRBJ1-2,TRBV12-3/TRBV12-4,CASSSTPRGNYGYTF,TGTGCCAGCAGTTCGACCCCGCGGGGTAACTATGGCTACACCTTC
few,-,TRBJ1-1,TRBV29-1,CSGKHTEAFF,TGCAGCGGAAAACACACTGAAGCTTTCTTT
few,-,TRBJ1-3,TRBV7-2,CASRPASSGNTIYF,TGTGCCAGCCGGCCCGCCAGCTCTGGAAACACCATATATTTT
few,TRBD2,TRBJ2-1,TRBV28,CASSLFEISARGGKGNEQFF,TGTGCCAGCAGTTTATTCGAGATCTCCGCCCGGGGGGGCAAGGGCAATGAGCAGTTCTTC
few,-,TRBJ2-3,TRBV5-1,CASSFEGVIPDTQYF,TGCGCCAGCAGCTTCGAAGGGGTTATCCCAGATACGCAGTATTTT
-,TRBD1,TRBJ1-2,TRBV29-1,CSVWTGHLAYGYTF,TGCAGCGTTTGGACAGGTCACCTCGCCTATGGCTACACCTTC
few,-,TRBJ1-5,TRBV30,CAWSRQPDQPQHF,TGTGCCTGGAGTCGGCAGCCCGATCAGCCCCAGCATTTT
-,-,TRBJ2-7,TRBV4-2,CASSQEGRSYEQYF,TGTGCCAGCAGCCAAGAAGGGAGATCCTACGAGCAGTACTTC
few,TRBD1,TRBJ1-4,TRBV15,CATSSGDRGIQEKLFF,TGTGCCACCAGCAGCGGTGACAGGGGGATTCAAGAAAAACTGTTTTTT
few,-,TRBJ2-7,TRBV7-2,CASSLTQENYEQYF,TGTGCCAGCAGCTTAACACAGGAGAACTACGAGCAGTACTTC
few,TRBD2,TRBJ2-3,TRBV20-1,CSARDTWEGPTDTQYF,TGCAGTGCTAGAGATACGTGGGAGGGCCCCACAGATACGCAGTATTTT
-,-,TRBJ1-2,TRBV6-5,CASSYSIKTGNYGYTF,TGTGCCAGCAGTTACTCGATCAAGACAGGAAATTATGGCTACACCTTC
few,-,TRBJ2-7,TRBV11-2,CASSGFMSSYEQYF,TGTGCCAGCAGCGGGTTCATGAGCTCCTACGAGCAGTACTTC
few,-,TRBJ2-5,TRBV13,CASSAKDETRETQYF,TGTGCCAGCAGCGCCAAGGACGAGACCAGGGAGACCCAGTACTTC
many,-,TRBJ2-4,TRBV7-2,CASSSLDKNIQYF,TGTGCCAGCAGCTCCCTGGACAAAAACATTCAGTACTTC
few,TRBD1,TRBJ2-3,TRBV12-3/TRBV12-4,CASSSDRVNTQYF,TGTGCCAGCAGTTCCGACAGGGTGAATACGCAGTATTTT
few,-,TRBJ2-6,TRBV24-1,CATSDPYNSGANVLTF,TGTGCCACCAGTGATCCTTATAACTCTGGGGCCAACGTCCTGACTTTC
-,-,TRBJ2-3,TRBV20-1,CSITGPPRSTDTQYF,TGCAGTATTACGGGGCCTCCCCGGAGCACAGATACGCAGTATTTT